A single sample is the source of the 10 T cell receptor beta chains below, sequenced in a study of T-cell reconstitution after alpha-beta-depleted transplantation in children. The library targeted TCRbeta and was prepared with unique molecular identifiers. TCRdb independently ran MiXCR on the PCR reads; one entry per CDR3 protein. The sample comprises 350,000 to 400,000 distinct CDR3 sequences, about an eighth of which are singletons, and 3.5% to 4.5% rests with the top ten. The sample consisted of PBMCs, taken from the stem cell graft. These receptors originate from a human donor who donated a stem cell graft to a child with Fanconi anemia.

This clonotype came up a few times. The J gene is TRBJ1-1, the V gene TRBV5-5, with D hard to call. V dropped 2 bases and J dropped 3 bases, with 8 bases sitting between them. The CDR3 runs 13 residues. Germline CDR1 reads SGHKS; CDR2 reads YYEKEE (reference sequence). DNA of the CDR3: TGTGCCAGCAGCTTCTCATATTACACTGAAGCTTTCTTT. Translating it yields CASSFSYYTEAFF.

This clonotype was seen at least ten times. This rearrangement joins TRBV28 to TRBJ2-1; 9 nucleotides align to TRBD2. J lost 4 bases, V lost 3 bases, and 4 bases had no gene match. The germline CDR1 and CDR2 sequences are MDHEN and SYDVKM. CDR3 length equals 15 residues. Here the CDR3 DNA reads TGTGCCAGCAGTTTCTGGCTAGCGGGGTACAATGAGCAGTTCTTC. As protein: CASSFWLAGYNEQFF. The full variable domain, with the rest looked up from reference TRBV28 and TRBJ2-1, is DVKVTQSSRYLVKRTGEKVFLECVQDMDHENMFWYRQDPGLGLRLIYFSYDVKMKEKGDIPEGYSVSREKKERFSLILESASTNQTSMYLCASSFWLAGYNEQFFGPGTRLTVL.

This clonotype appeared a single time. The chain couples TRBV6-5 to TRBJ2-5; D gene ambiguous. V gave up 0 bases and J gave up 5 bases, with 19 bases separating them. The CDR3 consists of 17 residues. CDR1 is MNHEY and CDR2 is SVGAGI in the germline V gene. CDR3 coding DNA: TGTGCCAGCAGTTACTCCCCTCGAGAGTGGGTGCGGGAGACCCAGTACTTC. This codes for CASSYSPREWVRETQYF.

This clonotype was detected a few times. This chain uses TRBV5-1 with TRBJ2-3; D is perhaps TRBD1 (6 bases). Looked up from germline, CDR1 is SGHRS and CDR2 is YFSETQ. Trimming cost V 5 bases and J 6 bases, with 16 bases left between them. The CDR3 length is 14 residues. CDR3 sequence: CASRTQGQGDTQYF. The CDR3 coding sequence is TGCGCCAGCAGAACACAGGGCCAAGGGGATACGCAGTATTTT.

The rearrangement links TRBV4-2 to TRBJ2-3; D may be TRBD2 (6 bases). The CDR3 spans 16 residues. Deletions cut 2 bases from V and 6 bases from J, with 18 bases between. The germline CDR1 and CDR2 sequences are LGHNA and YNFKEQ. The chain's CDR3 is CASSQLPGLTWDTQYF. DNA of the CDR3: TGTGCCAGCAGCCAACTTCCGGGACTTACGTGGGATACGCAGTATTTT.

In this sample, this clonotype turned up many times. V usage is TRBV24-1 and J usage is TRBJ2-1, with a weak D call TRBD2 (6 bases). From germline, CDR1 is KGHDR and CDR2 SFDVKD. Trimming removed 3 bases from V and 10 bases from J, with 15 bases in between. The CDR3 spans 14 residues. CDR3 loop: CATSDTTTGEEQFF. CDR3 bases: TGTGCCACCAGTGATACTACGACGGGGGAAGAGCAGTTCTTC.

This clonotype was observed at least ten times. The chain is built from TRBV28 and TRBJ1-1, with TRBD1 matching 10 bases. The CDR3 is 15 residues long. With 4 bases clipped from V and 6 bases from J, the junction kept 8 bases outside the gene matches. From germline, CDR1 is MDHEN and CDR2 SYDVKM. For the CDR3, the DNA is TGTGCCAGCAGTTCCGCCCCGGGACAGGGGTCTGAAGCTTTCTTT. It encodes CASSSAPGQGSEAFF.

This clonotype was detected a few times. DNA for the CDR3: TGTGCCAGCAAGGGCAGGGGGCTGACTGAAGCTTTCTTT. Translation gives CASKGRGLTEAFF. The chain is built from TRBV2 and TRBJ1-1; 8 nucleotides agree with TRBD1. Trimming at V came to 7 bases and at J to 5 bases, leaving 6 bases not matched to a gene. The CDR3 covers 13 residues. CDR1 and CDR2 (germline): SNHLY, FYNNEI.

This clonotype has at least ten counts. This rearrangement joins TRBV28 to TRBJ2-2, with D unclear. Per the germline V gene, CDR1 is MDHEN and CDR2 is SYDVKM. V lost 6 bases, J lost 5 bases, and 10 bases lay in between. There are 13 residues in the CDR3. The DNA for the CDR3 is TGTGCCAGCAGCTCTCATGAAACCGGGGAGCTGTTTTTT. Translated, it gives CASSSHETGELFF. Filled out from reference TRBV28 and TRBJ2-2, the complete variable domain reads DVKVTQSSRYLVKRTGEKVFLECVQDMDHENMFWYRQDPGLGLRLIYFSYDVKMKEKGDIPEGYSVSREKKERFSLILESASTNQTSMYLCASSSHETGELFFGEGSRLTVL.

This clonotype was counted ten times or more. This sequence joins TRBV12-3 or TRBV12-4 and TRBJ1-2; no clear D gene. The CDR3 contains 15 residues. Deletions cut 5 bases from V and 5 bases from J, with 18 bases between. The CDR3 sequence is CASSPRTEPVYGYTF. CDR3 bases: TGTGCCAGCAGTCCCCGGACGGAACCCGTTTATGGCTACACCTTC.